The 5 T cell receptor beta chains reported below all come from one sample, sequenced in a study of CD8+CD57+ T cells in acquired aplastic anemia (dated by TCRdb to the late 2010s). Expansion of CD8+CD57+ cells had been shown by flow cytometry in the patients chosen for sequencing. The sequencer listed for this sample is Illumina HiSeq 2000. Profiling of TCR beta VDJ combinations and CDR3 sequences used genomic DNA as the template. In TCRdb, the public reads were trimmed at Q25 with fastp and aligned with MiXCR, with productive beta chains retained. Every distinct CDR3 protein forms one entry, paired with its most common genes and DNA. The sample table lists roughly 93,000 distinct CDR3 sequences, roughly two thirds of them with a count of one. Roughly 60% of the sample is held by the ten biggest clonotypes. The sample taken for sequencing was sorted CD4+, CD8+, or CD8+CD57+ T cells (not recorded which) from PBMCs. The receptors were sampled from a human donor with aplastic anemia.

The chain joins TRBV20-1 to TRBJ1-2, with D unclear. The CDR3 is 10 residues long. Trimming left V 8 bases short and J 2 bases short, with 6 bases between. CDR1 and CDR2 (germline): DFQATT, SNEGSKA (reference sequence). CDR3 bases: TGCAGTCTATGGAACTATGGCTACACCTTC. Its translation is CSLWNYGYTF.

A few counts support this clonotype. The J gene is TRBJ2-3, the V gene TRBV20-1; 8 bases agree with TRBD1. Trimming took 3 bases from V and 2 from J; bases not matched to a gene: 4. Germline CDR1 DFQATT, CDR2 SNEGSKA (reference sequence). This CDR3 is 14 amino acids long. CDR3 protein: CSASPQGATDTQYF. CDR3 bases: TGCAGTGCTAGTCCGCAGGGGGCCACAGATACGCAGTATTTT.

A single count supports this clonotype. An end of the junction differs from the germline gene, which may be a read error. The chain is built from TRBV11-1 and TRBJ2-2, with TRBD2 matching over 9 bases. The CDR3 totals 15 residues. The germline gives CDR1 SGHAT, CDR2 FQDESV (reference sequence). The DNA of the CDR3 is TGTGCCAGCAGCCCTTCTAGCGGGAACACTGGGGAGCTGTTTTTT. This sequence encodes CASSPSSGNTGELFF.

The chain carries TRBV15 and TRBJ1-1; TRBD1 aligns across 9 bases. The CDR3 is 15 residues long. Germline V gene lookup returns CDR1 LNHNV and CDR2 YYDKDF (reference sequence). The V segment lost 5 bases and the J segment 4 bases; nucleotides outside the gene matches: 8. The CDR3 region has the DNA TGTGCCACCAGCGGACAGGGGTCCGGGAGCACTGAAGCTTTCTTT. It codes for CATSGQGSGSTEAFF.

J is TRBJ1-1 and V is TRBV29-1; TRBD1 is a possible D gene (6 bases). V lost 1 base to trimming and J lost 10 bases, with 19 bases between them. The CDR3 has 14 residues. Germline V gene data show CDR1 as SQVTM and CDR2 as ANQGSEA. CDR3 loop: CSVEGVDGQLAAFF. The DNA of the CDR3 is TGCAGCGTTGAAGGAGTTGACGGACAGCTAGCAGCTTTCTTT.